The next 9 T cell receptor beta chains were all read from a single sample in a study of vaccination effects on CD4 cells after COVID-19. The assay was immunoSEQ multiplex PCR, and TCRdb's table has in-frame clones only and misses some. The sample includes tens of thousands of clones, roughly 66% of them seen just once. Antigen specificity for these receptors is unknown. Viral peptide pool expansion of antigen-specific CD4+ T cells preceded sequencing in the ViraFEST assay. Following culture for around 10 days, CD4+ T cells were isolated. PCR confirmed that the person was infected with SARS-CoV-2 between March and December 2020. The input for sequencing was CD4+ T cells from PBMCs cultured with a peptide pool, taken before COVID-19 vaccination. The origin of the receptors is a human donor who had a prior SARS-CoV-2 infection.

The chain recombines TRBV14 with TRBJ1-4, with 7 bases identical to TRBD1. The V segment lost 6 bases and the J segment 8 bases; nucleotides outside the gene matches: 12. The CDR3 has 15 amino acids. Germline-derived CDR1 and CDR2 are SGHDN and FVKESK. CDR3 loop: CASRPRGGPGEKLFF. DNA of the CDR3: TGTGCCAGCAGGCCCAGGGGGGGGCCGGGCGAAAAACTGTTTTTT. The complete variable domain, with remaining parts taken from reference TRBV14 and TRBJ1-4, reads EAGVTQFPSHSVIEKGQTVTLRCDPISGHDNLYWYRRVMGKEIKFLLHFVKESKQDESGMPNNRFLAERTGGTYSTLKVQPAELEDSGVYFCASRPRGGPGEKLFFGSGTQLSVL.

This clone has more than one count but fewer than ten. The chain combines TRBV25-1 with TRBJ1-2; D possibly corresponds to TRBD1 (5 bases). Germline values: CDR1 MGHDK, CDR2 SYGVNS. Deletions cut 2 bases from V and 7 bases from J, with 11 bases between. The CDR3 covers 13 residues. This chain's CDR3 is CASSEAGLIGYTF. The DNA for the CDR3 is TGTGCCAGCAGTGAAGCAGGGTTGATTGGCTACACCTTC.

This clone came up a few times. The V and J genes are TRBV2 and TRBJ1-4; D uncertain. Germline V lookup: CDR1 SNHLY, CDR2 FYNNEI. V shed 6 bases and J shed 8 bases, with 16 bases lying between them. This CDR3 has 14 amino acids. In nucleotides, the CDR3 is TGTGCCAGCAGCCAAGACTCAGTTGGGGAAAAACTGTTTTTT. It specifies CASSQDSVGEKLFF.

The chain links TRBV19 to TRBJ2-3; D not resolved. Trimming removed 4 bases at V and 6 bases at J, with 17 bases between. The CDR3 spans 15 residues. In germline, CDR1 is LNHDA, CDR2 SQIVND (reference sequence). The CDR3 nucleotides are TGTGCCAGTAGTACCCGCGCCAGCTTAGGGGATACGCAGTATTTT. It specifies CASSTRASLGDTQYF.

A few counts support this clone. The rearrangement links TRBV19 to TRBJ1-1; D possibly corresponds to TRBD1 (6 bases). The CDR3 has 15 residues. V was clipped by 6 bases and J by 0 bases, with 14 bases between them. In germline, CDR1 is LNHDA, CDR2 SQIVND (reference sequence). DNA for the CDR3: TGTGCCAGTAGCCCTGGGGGGCTGGTGAACACTGAAGCTTTCTTT. It translates to CASSPGGLVNTEAFF.

V gene TRBV3-1 (or the pseudogene TRBV3-2) combines with J gene TRBJ1-3; a possible D gene is TRBD1 (5 bases). Deletions cut 2 bases from V and 4 bases from J, with 18 bases between. Germline-derived CDR1 and CDR2 are LGHDT and YNNKEL (reference sequence). This CDR3 is 17 amino acids long. DNA of the CDR3: TGTGCCAGCAGCCAATCCGCTGGCAGGGAGTGGGGAAACACCATATATTTT. It yields the protein CASSQSAGREWGNTIYF.

This clone came up once. This sequence joins TRBV12-3 or TRBV12-4 and TRBJ1-5, with D unresolved. Trimming took off 7 bases at V and 4 bases at J, with 11 bases between the two ends. This CDR3 is built from 13 residues. CDR3 bases: TGTGCCAGCACCCCCAAACTAAATCAGCCCCAGCATTTT. This sequence encodes CASTPKLNQPQHF.

The chain has TRBV18 and TRBJ2-7; 8 bases map to TRBD2. Unmatched junction bases numbered 9, after V lost 8 bases and J lost 0 bases. In germline, CDR1 is KGHSH, CDR2 LQKENI. The CDR3 contains 15 residues. The CDR3 protein is CASHGRGAGSYEQYF. Written as DNA, the CDR3 is TGTGCCAGCCACGGGAGGGGGGCCGGCTCCTACGAGCAGTACTTC.

V is TRBV19 and J is TRBJ1-1; TRBD1 might be the D (5 bases). Germline V gene data show CDR1 as LNHDA and CDR2 as SQIVND (reference sequence). V lost 8 bases and J 9 bases, leaving 19 bases between the germline ends. This CDR3 is built from 13 residues. The CDR3 reads CASVGTGTAKAFF. CDR3 nucleotide sequence: TGTGCCAGTGTAGGAACAGGTACTGCTAAAGCTTTCTTT.